The 19 T cell receptor beta chains listed next were all sequenced from one sample in a study of Tregs in tolerant kidney transplant recipients. The repertoire was sequenced with immunoSEQ multiplex PCR; TCRdb's copy has only in-frame clones and lacks some. The sample yields about 240,000 clones, 84% seen once. What was sequenced was CD4+ T cells from blood. All receptors derive from a human donor in good health.

The rearrangement links TRBV6-6 to TRBJ2-7; D not resolved. This CDR3 contains 14 residues. V shed 0 bases and J shed 3 bases, with 9 bases lying between them. CDR1 MNHNY and CDR2 SVGAGI come from the germline V gene (reference sequence). The DNA of the CDR3 is TGTGCCAGCAGTTACTCTCAGGCGAACTACGAGCAGTACTTC. This codes for CASSYSQANYEQYF.

J is TRBJ2-1 and V is TRBV30; D possibly uses TRBD1 or TRBD2 (5 bases each). The germline gives CDR1 GTSNPN, CDR2 SVGIG (reference sequence). Between the trimmed V and J ends, which lost 8 bases and 4 bases, there was a span of 15 bases. The CDR3 has 13 residues. The CDR3 sequence is CALAGTTYNEQFF. The CDR3 nucleotides read TGTGCCCTAGCCGGGACCACTTACAATGAGCAGTTCTTC.

This chain joins TRBV4-1 and TRBJ2-4; D call uncertain. V was shortened by 4 bases and J by 0 bases, with 13 bases between the two germline ends. CDR3 length: 16 residues. CDR1 and CDR2 from the germline V gene are MGHRA and YSYEKL. The chain's CDR3 is CASSLRTAVAKNIQYF. CDR3 sequence (DNA): TGCGCCAGCAGCCTTCGGACGGCGGTAGCCAAAAACATTCAGTACTTC.

The chain employs TRBV5-1 and TRBJ2-3, with 8 bases that match TRBD2. The CDR3 is 16 residues long. Germline V gene data show CDR1 as SGHRS and CDR2 as YFSETQ. Trimming took 0 bases from V and 1 from J; bases not matched to a gene: 4. CDR3 amino acids: CASSLGRGVRTDTQYF. The CDR3, as DNA: TGCGCCAGCAGCTTGGGGCGGGGGGTCCGCACAGATACGCAGTATTTT.

The V and J genes are TRBV11-2 and TRBJ1-3, with 8 bases identical to TRBD1. Germline V gene lookup returns CDR1 SGHAT and CDR2 FQNNGV. The ends lost 5 bases at V and 0 bases at J; junction bases unmatched: 12. The CDR3 extends over 18 amino acids. The CDR3 sequence: CASSPGQVSFLSGNTIYF. CDR3 nucleotide sequence: TGTGCCAGCAGCCCGGGACAGGTATCCTTCCTCTCTGGAAACACCATATATTTT.

Only a few counts were recorded for this clone. The rearrangement joins TRBV15 to TRBJ1-1; D uncertain. Germline V gene lookup returns CDR1 LNHNV and CDR2 YYDKDF (reference sequence). This CDR3 spans 12 amino acids. Trimming took 6 bases from V and 0 from J, leaving 5 bases between them. Here the CDR3 DNA reads TGTGCCACCAGTCTTATGAACACTGAAGCTTTCTTT. Protein sequence: CATSLMNTEAFF.

This chain links TRBV27 with TRBJ1-1, with 9 bases lining up with TRBD1. The germline V gene encodes CDR1 MNHEY and CDR2 SMNVEV (reference sequence). CDR3 length: 15 residues. Trimming cost V 8 bases and J 1 base; bases outside gene matches: 8. The CDR3 DNA is TGTGCCAGCGGGACAGGGATGCGGAGGAACACTGAAGCTTTCTTT. Translated, it gives CASGTGMRRNTEAFF.

This rearrangement joins TRBV5-1 to TRBJ2-7; no reliable D call. The CDR3 has 20 amino acids. The germline V gene has CDR1 SGHRS and CDR2 YFSETQ. Trimming took off 0 bases at V and 7 bases at J, with 32 bases between the two ends. The CDR3 DNA follows: TGCGCCAGCAGCTTGGGGGTCGAGACCTCATCCTCCTACGTTCGACGGGAGCAGTACTTC. It is translated as CASSLGVETSSSYVRREQYF.

The chain links TRBV14 to TRBJ2-3; possibly TRBD1 or TRBD2 for D (7 bases each). With 0 bases removed from V and 9 bases from J, the gap between germline ends came to 16 bases. In germline, CDR1 is SGHDN, CDR2 FVKESK. The CDR3 runs to 15 residues. DNA of the CDR3: TGTGCCAGCAGCCAAGATCAGGGGGGGTTGCCAACGCAGTATTTT. It codes for CASSQDQGGLPTQYF.

This rearrangement joins TRBV30 to TRBJ1-1, with D uncertain. The ends were cut back, 0 bases at V and 8 bases at J, with 7 bases in the middle. CDR3 size: 11 residues. Germline-derived CDR1 and CDR2 are GTSNPN and SVGIG (reference sequence). The CDR3 reads CAWSVHDEAFF. As DNA, the CDR3 is TGTGCCTGGAGTGTACACGACGAAGCTTTCTTT.

The rearrangement links TRBV29-1 to TRBJ2-2; the match to TRBD1 covers 7 bases. Germline loops: CDR1 SQVTM, CDR2 ANQGSEA. Losses at the gene ends were 4 bases for V and 0 bases for J; bases not matched to a gene: 5. CDR3 length: 15 residues. The DNA for the CDR3 is TGCAGCGTTGCCCCGCAGGGGGCGAACACCGGGGAGCTGTTTTTT. This translates into CSVAPQGANTGELFF.

Here the CDR3 reads CASSLSRGGYEQYF. In DNA form, the CDR3 reads TGTGCCAGCAGCCTGTCCCGAGGGGGCTACGAGCAGTACTTC. The V and J genes are TRBV6-1 and TRBJ2-7; tentatively, D is TRBD1 (6 bases). The CDR3 consists of 14 residues. Germline V gene sequence: CDR1 MNHNS, CDR2 SASEGT. Trimming removed 6 bases from V and 3 bases from J, with 15 bases in between.

The J gene is TRBJ1-2, the V gene TRBV9; D not certain. Trimming stripped 3 bases from V and 2 bases from J, with 11 bases between. The CDR3 spans 14 residues. Germline loops: CDR1 SGDLS, CDR2 YYNGEE. CDR3 DNA: TGTGCCAGCAGCGCCCGGGTGGGCAACTATGGCTACACCTTC. The encoded protein is CASSARVGNYGYTF.

This clone was counted once. DNA of the CDR3: TGTGCCAGCAGACTGGGGAAAGGGGGCCCTCGAGAATACGAGCAGTACTTC. Residues: CASRLGKGGPREYEQYF. The chain links TRBV2 to TRBJ2-7; 7 bases fit TRBD1. This CDR3 region has 17 residues. The germline V gene encodes CDR1 SNHLY and CDR2 FYNNEI. V shed 6 bases and J 4 bases; nucleotides not matched to a gene: 18. The full variable domain, with the rest looked up from reference TRBV2 and TRBJ2-7, is EPEVTQTPSHQVTQMGQEVILRCVPISNHLYFYWYRQILGQKVEFLVSFYNNEISEKSEIFDDQFSVERPDGSNFTLKIRSTKLEDSAMYFCASRLGKGGPREYEQYFGPGTRLTVT.

In this sample, this clone turned up once. This sequence joins TRBV5-1 and TRBJ2-1; 8 bases agree with TRBD1. Germline V gene lookup returns CDR1 SGHRS and CDR2 YFSETQ. This CDR3 spans 15 amino acids. V dropped 3 bases and J dropped 4; count of bases not matched to a gene: 6. CDR3 sequence (DNA): TGCGCCAGCAGCTCCCAGGGGGCAGCATACAATGAGCAGTTCTTC. Protein product: CASSSQGAAYNEQFF. Looking up the rest from reference TRBV5-1 and TRBJ2-1 gives the full variable domain: KAGVTQTPRYLIKTRGQQVTLSCSPISGHRSVSWYQQTPGQGLQFLFEYFSETQRNKGNFPGRFSGRQFSNSRSEMNVSTLELGDSALYLCASSSQGAAYNEQFFGPGTRLTVL.

The chain links TRBV11-3 to TRBJ2-7; 9 bases map to TRBD1. CDR3 length: 15 residues. Germline V gene lookup returns CDR1 SGHNT and CDR2 YENEEA. Trimming removed 4 bases from V and 6 bases from J; junction bases left unmatched: 10. The CDR3: CASSSGQGSWREQYF. The CDR3 DNA follows: TGTGCCAGCAGCTCCGGACAGGGGAGTTGGCGCGAGCAGTACTTC.

The genes are TRBV19 and TRBJ2-2; 8 bases are shared with TRBD1. The V and J ends lost 1 base and 4 bases, in that order; junction bases with no gene match: 8. In germline, CDR1 is LNHDA, CDR2 SQIVND (reference sequence). The CDR3 covers 17 residues. The CDR3 sequence: CASSIGPGQGFTGELFF. The CDR3 nucleotides read TGTGCCAGTAGTATAGGGCCCGGACAGGGATTCACCGGGGAGCTGTTTTTT.

Details on this clone: Its ends do not fully match the called genes, so a read error is possible. This sequence joins TRBV7-9 and TRBJ1-1; D not resolved. CDR1 is SEHNR, CDR2 FQNEAQ, per germline (reference sequence). The CDR3 is 14 residues long. The chain's CDR3 is CASSPSAVGSEACF. CDR3 nucleotides: TGTGCCAGCAGCCCATCCGCGGTGGGGTCTGAAGCTTGCTTT.

This chain links TRBV5-1 with TRBJ1-1; weak D call: TRBD1 (5 bases). Between the trimmed V and J ends, which lost 3 bases and 1 base, there was a span of 22 bases. This CDR3 spans 18 amino acids. The V gene's germline CDR1 is SGHRS and CDR2 YFSETQ. The CDR3 region has the DNA TGCGCCAGCAGCTCCCGTCTGGGGCCCTACAGGCCGAACACTGAAGCTTTCTTT. Translation: CASSSRLGPYRPNTEAFF.